This entry features one T cell receptor (beta chain) sequence. This clone's antigen is unknown. Base qualities are not at hand, and no much larger clone is one base apart. The germline V gene encodes CDR1 SGHRS and CDR2 YFSETQ. Its CDR3 holds 13 amino acids, cysteine through phenylalanine. The sequence is cut down to CDR3 DNA, 39 bases in frame from base 1. V was cut back by 7 bases and J by 0 bases, leaving a gap of 11 bases between them. This sample was taken from a study of blood T cell repertoires in COVID-19 (dated by TCRdb to about 2020). A note on the overall study: Collaborator samples came from the United States, Italy and Spain and covered acute and convalescent phases of COVID-19. The prospective study material was composed of cDNA or gDNA derived from T cells, B-cell-depleted T cells, or PBMCs. Deeply sampled blood TCRbeta repertoires from subjects exposed to, actively infected with, or recovered from COVID-19 were included in the dataset. A freely available public database, intended as a resource for researchers studying the immune response to SARS-CoV-2, is where the repertoires were released. Samples came from the ongoing ImmuneRACE study (first 160 participants) plus 1,254 subjects from 6 global collaborators. Sample metadata almost always included a de-identified subject ID, COVID-19 status, age in years and sex. Where HLA class I and class II types were available, the types were taken from metadata supplied by the sample provider, not from assay-based typing.

TCRbeta CDR3 regions were amplified from genomic DNA using the immunoSEQ Assay, a bias-controlled multiplex PCR. In the source study's methods: Within the assay, amplification of reference gene primers was used to estimate how many nucleated cells each sample contained. Sequence reads were collapsed and filtered to measure the absolute abundance of every unique TCRbeta CDR3 rearrangement. Productive Simpson clonality was computed per sample as the square root of Simpson's diversity index over productive rearrangements. Imported from immuneACCESS, the table was reduced by TCRdb to in-frame sequences with V and J called. These copies leave out some clones; in studies compared against another copy, an unresolved V gene accounts for under half, and the cause of the remainder is not known. V and J calls and clone size are those listed in that table; D and trimming were worked out from the DNA. The table for this sample lists a few hundred thousand clones; about 88% of them were counted only once. 1.2% of the sample belongs to the ten largest clones.

On the study overall, not on this receptor specifically: The amount of clinical and demographic metadata varied by source and participant and was provided uncurated.

Participants in the prospective study were enrolled through a virtual design, were aged about 18 to 100 years, and lived in approximately 24 United States geographic areas. To assign participants to cohorts, the prospective study relied on clinical history that participants themselves reported in a screening survey and a study questionnaire. ImmuneRACE Cohort 3 recovered participants were defined by two consecutive negative NP/OP PCR tests, healthcare professional clearance, or symptom resolution. Each participant in the prospective study had whole blood, serum and a nasopharyngeal or oropharyngeal swab collected by mobile phlebotomists. Participants in the prospective study had the option to provide additional blood draws and questionnaires over a 2-month period. Prospective study blood samples were shipped either frozen or at room temperature before DNA extraction.

The sample was PBMCs or T cells enriched from blood (not recorded which). The chain couples TRBV5-1 to TRBJ2-7; TRBD1 is perhaps the D gene, given 5 matching bases. The TCR was taken from a woman aged 18 to 35 who had recovered from COVID-19. The DNA is TGCGCCAGCCAGAAGACAGACTCCTACGAGCAGTACTTC. This gives the protein CASQKTDSYEQYF.